This T cell receptor beta chain was documented in a study of cytomegalovirus exposure and HLA in healthy donors. This PCR relied on a set of 60 Vbeta primers and 13 Jbeta primers. TCRdb keeps only in-frame clones here, not all; method: immunoSEQ multiplex PCR. The sample has fewer than 200,000 clones, over 65% seen once; the top ten hold approximately 3.6%. Germline V gene data show CDR1 as MNHEY and CDR2 as SVGAGI. V was cut by 2 bases and J by 4 bases, with 8 bases left in between. The CDR3 is 13 residues long. The sequence came from a man in his forties or fifties in good health and CMV-seropositive. The chain carries TRBV6-5 and TRBJ1-2, with D possibly TRBD1 on 5 matching bases. Sequences were obtained from PBMCs. The CDR3 loop reads CASSYNRFYGYTF. The CDR3 DNA follows: TGTGCCAGCAGTTACAACAGGTTCTATGGCTACACCTTC.